This TCR beta chain was recovered during a study of vaccination and CD4 T cells after COVID-19. Cultured CD4+ T-cell DNA underwent Oncomine TCR Beta short-read sequencing. Genomic DNA was isolated from CD4+ T cells that had been cultured. MiXCR, run by TCRdb on the PCR reads, gives a single entry per CDR3 protein. The table shows roughly 3,700 distinct CDR3 sequences, with around two thirds occurring only once. The junction had 6 bases not matched to a gene; V was cut back by 6 bases and J by 8 bases. The germline V gene has CDR1 DFQATT and CDR2 SNEGSKA (reference sequence). This CDR3 region has 12 residues. Sample treatment: roughly 11-day PBMC culture with coronavirus spike peptide pools or control peptides (ViraFEST assay). From the unexposed donor, CD4+ T cells were collected ahead of the COVID-19 pandemic (2011-2018). Subject to cell availability, CD4+ T cells from unexposed donors were probed with SARS-CoV-2 S/N and four cold-coronavirus spikes.

Details on this clonotype: Its antigen is unknown.

The clonotype was recovered from a human donor in good health. Sequenced sample: CD4+ T cells from blood, cultured in vitro. This chain links TRBV20-1 with TRBJ1-1, with 10 bases lining up with TRBD1. The CDR3 is CSAVKGQGEAFF. CDR3 DNA: TGCAGTGCCGTGAAGGGACAGGGGGAAGCTTTCTTT.